This entry lists 15 T cell receptor beta chains sequenced from one sample in a study of OX40 agonist ivuxolimab in advanced cancers. Libraries were prepared by immunoSEQ multiplex PCR; TCRdb keeps only in-frame clonotypes and omits some of them. The sample lists tens of thousands of clones, about 83% occurring once. The sequencing here drew on CD4+ or CD8+ T cells sorted from blood, taken in a trial of the OX40 agonist ivuxolimab. These receptors all come from an adult with an advanced solid tumor such as melanoma, head and neck, liver or kidney cancer.

This chain connects TRBV6-5 to TRBJ2-7; 8 bases line up with TRBD2. This CDR3 comprises 16 residues. V dropped 0 bases and J dropped 6; count of bases not matched to a gene: 10. Germline assignment: CDR1 MNHEY and CDR2 SVGAGI. CDR3 region: CASSYSAVRLAGEQYF. CDR3 DNA sequence: TGTGCCAGCAGTTACTCAGCCGTAAGGCTAGCGGGCGAGCAGTACTTC.

V usage is TRBV7-2 and J usage is TRBJ2-7; D is ambiguous. V lost 6 bases and J 6 bases, leaving 15 bases between the germline ends. This CDR3 comprises 13 residues. Looked up from germline, CDR1 is SGHTA and CDR2 is FQGNSA. This CDR3 reads CASRITHVTEQYF. CDR3 DNA sequence: TGTGCCAGCAGGATAACCCACGTCACCGAGCAGTACTTC.

The chain links TRBV5-6 to TRBJ1-1, with unresolved D. The CDR3 length is 16 residues. V gave up 0 bases and J gave up 0 bases, with 12 bases separating them. Germline V gene sequence: CDR1 SGHDT, CDR2 YYEEEE. CDR3 sequence reads: CASSLDSGKMNTEAFF. CDR3 nucleotides: TGTGCCAGCAGCTTGGATTCTGGGAAGATGAACACTGAAGCTTTCTTT.

The chain combines TRBV9 with TRBJ2-2; D is possibly TRBD1 or TRBD2 (6 bases each). CDR1 is SGDLS and CDR2 is YYNGEE in the germline V gene. Trimming cost V 3 bases and J 6 bases, with 12 bases left between them. The CDR3 extends over 14 amino acids. Here the CDR3 reads CASSASGEAGELFF. CDR3 DNA sequence: TGTGCCAGCAGCGCATCAGGGGAGGCCGGGGAGCTGTTTTTT.

The chain couples TRBV18 to TRBJ1-2, with 10 bases matching TRBD1. This CDR3 comprises 17 residues. The germline V gene has CDR1 KGHSH and CDR2 LQKENI. Losses at the gene ends were 2 bases for V and 5 bases for J; bases not matched to a gene: 11. CDR3 protein: CASSPYRTGGEGYGYTF. The CDR3 region has the DNA TGTGCCAGCTCACCATACCGGACAGGGGGTGAGGGGTATGGCTACACCTTC.

The gene calls are TRBV9 and TRBJ2-5; maybe TRBD2 (5 bases). The CDR3 extends over 15 amino acids. Germline CDR1 SGDLS, CDR2 YYNGEE. V dropped 4 bases and J dropped 3 bases, with 16 bases sitting between them. The CDR3 sequence is CASSPFTSPEETQYF. Written as DNA, the CDR3 is TGTGCCAGCAGCCCCTTTACTAGTCCCGAAGAGACCCAGTACTTC.

This chain connects TRBV5-1 to TRBJ2-3; no definite D call. In germline, CDR1 is SGHRS, CDR2 YFSETQ. The V and J ends lost 4 bases and 2 bases respectively, with 20 bases between them. The CDR3 has 17 amino acids. In nucleotides, the CDR3 is TGCGCCAGCAGCCCTGATTCATTGGAAGGGTTCACAGATACGCAGTATTTT. Translating gives CASSPDSLEGFTDTQYF.

This clone came up once. The chain recombines TRBV7-9 with TRBJ1-2; 8 bases are shared with TRBD1. J was trimmed by 5 bases and V by 1 base; bases with no gene match: 6. Germline CDR1 SEHNR, CDR2 FQNEAQ (reference sequence). This CDR3 spans 15 amino acids. CDR3 DNA sequence: TGTGCCAGCAGCTTAGGTAGCAGGGGGCCATATGGCTACACCTTC. Translation: CASSLGSRGPYGYTF.

The chain recombines TRBV30 with TRBJ2-2; 11 bases are shared with TRBD1. This CDR3 spans 19 amino acids. Trimming cost V 2 bases and J 0 bases; bases outside gene matches: 11. The germline CDR1 and CDR2 sequences are GTSNPN and SVGIG (reference sequence). CDR3 sequence (DNA): TGTGCCTGGAGTCGGGGACAGGGGGGACACAAGGCGAACACCGGGGAGCTGTTTTTT. Amino acids: CAWSRGQGGHKANTGELFF.

This clone was seen a handful of times. The chain links TRBV6-1 to TRBJ1-4, with a possible D match to TRBD1 (5 bases). Germline V gives CDR1 MNHNS, CDR2 SASEGT. V gave up 2 bases and J gave up 11 bases, with 12 bases separating them. CDR3 size: 13 residues. The CDR3 loop is CASSEQLGDKLFF. The CDR3 DNA reads as TGTGCCAGCAGTGAACAGCTAGGGGACAAACTGTTTTTT.

This chain links TRBV28 with TRBJ1-2, with a weak D call TRBD1 (5 bases). The germline V and J ends were trimmed by 2 bases and 4 bases, with 11 bases remaining between them. Germline V gives CDR1 MDHEN, CDR2 SYDVKM. This CDR3 comprises 14 residues. This chain's CDR3 is CASSLSTGLYGYTF. CDR3 DNA sequence: TGTGCCAGCAGTTTAAGTACGGGGCTCTATGGCTACACCTTC.

The CDR3: CASSPGTGGDETQYF. For the CDR3, the DNA is TGTGCCAGCAGTCCCGGGACAGGGGGCGACGAGACCCAGTACTTC. The chain couples TRBV28 to TRBJ2-5; TRBD1 matches 12 bases. The trim removed 5 bases at V and 5 bases at J, leaving 6 bases unmatched. Germline V gene sequence: CDR1 MDHEN, CDR2 SYDVKM. The CDR3 is 15 residues long.

The V and J genes are TRBV7-9 and TRBJ2-7; TRBD1 matches 7 bases. Germline V gene data show CDR1 as SEHNR and CDR2 as FQNEAQ (reference sequence). This CDR3 comprises 14 residues. V lost 5 bases to trimming and J lost 2 bases; unmatched junction nucleotides: 6. CDR3 loop: CASSEGQHPYEQYF. CDR3 DNA: TGTGCCAGCAGCGAGGGACAGCATCCCTACGAGCAGTACTTC.

The chain carries TRBV29-1 and TRBJ1-1; no clear D. This CDR3 has 12 amino acids. V shed 5 bases and J shed 4 bases, with 11 bases lying between them. CDR1 is SQVTM, CDR2 ANQGSEA, per germline. The CDR3 is CSVKPGGTEAFF. For the CDR3, the DNA is TGCAGCGTTAAACCTGGCGGCACTGAAGCTTTCTTT.

The rearrangement joins TRBV19 to TRBJ1-3; D remains unclear. The length of the CDR3 is 14 residues. Looked up from germline, CDR1 is LNHDA and CDR2 is SQIVND (reference sequence). The V end lost 11 bases, the J end lost 0 bases, and 14 bases lay between the germline ends. In DNA form, the CDR3 reads TGTGCCTGTACGACCCCAAGCTCTGGAAACACCATATATTTT. This sequence encodes CACTTPSSGNTIYF.